Presented here are 14 T cell receptor beta chains from one specimen sequenced in a study of shared clonotypes between healthy human individuals. TCRdb's copy holds only in-frame clones and misses some; the assay was immunoSEQ multiplex PCR. The sample has approximately 940,000 clones; around three quarters are singletons. Sequencing input: memory CD4+ T cells sorted from blood. Subset described: CD45RA-negative fraction. The origin of the receptors is a man in his late teens or twenties in good health.

This clone turned up a few times. The chain combines TRBV15 with TRBJ1-1; the D gene is possibly TRBD1 (5 bases). V was cut by 5 bases and J by 0 bases, with 13 bases left in between. Germline CDR1 LNHNV, CDR2 YYDKDF (reference sequence). The CDR3 has 15 amino acids. The CDR3 here is CATSLDRLMNTEAFF. DNA of the CDR3: TGTGCCACCAGCCTTGACAGACTCATGAACACTGAAGCTTTCTTT.

This chain joins TRBV29-1 and TRBJ2-1; 13 bases are a match to TRBD2. The V segment lost 6 bases and the J segment 5 bases; nucleotides outside the gene matches: 4. The CDR3 is 14 residues long. Per germline, CDR1 SQVTM and CDR2 ANQGSEA. CDR3 region: CSVRTSGGNNEQFF. The DNA of the CDR3 is TGCAGCGTCCGGACTAGCGGGGGCAACAATGAGCAGTTCTTC.

Only a few counts were recorded for this clone. V gene TRBV2 combines with J gene TRBJ2-1; 7 bases line up with TRBD2. Germline CDR1 reads SNHLY; CDR2 reads FYNNEI. The CDR3 is 15 residues long. With 6 bases clipped from V and 6 bases from J, the junction kept 11 bases outside the gene matches. CDR3 nucleotide sequence: TGTGCCAGCAGCCCTTCTGCCCCGGGGGGCAATGAGCAGTTCTTC. It yields the protein CASSPSAPGGNEQFF.

This clone was recorded many times. The rearrangement uses TRBV6-5 and TRBJ2-2; D is possibly TRBD1 (5 bases). CDR1 MNHEY and CDR2 SVGAGI come from the germline V gene. This CDR3 is built from 12 residues. V was clipped by 7 bases and J by 6 bases, with 9 bases between them. CDR3 coding DNA: TGTGCCAGCAAATGGGGCGCCGGGGAGCTGTTTTTT. The encoded protein is CASKWGAGELFF.

This sequence joins TRBV6-6 and TRBJ1-6, with TRBD1 identical over 9 bases. The germline CDR1 and CDR2 sequences are MNHNY and SVGAGI (reference sequence). The CDR3 totals 15 residues. J was trimmed by 6 bases and V by 5 bases; bases with no gene match: 5. The CDR3 bases are TGTGCCAGCAGTCAGGGACAGGGAGCTAATTCACCCCTCCACTTT. Translation: CASSQGQGANSPLHF.

This clone was detected only once. This rearrangement joins TRBV19 to TRBJ1-1; D unclear. The CDR3 has 17 amino acids. The germline V gene encodes CDR1 LNHDA and CDR2 SQIVND (reference sequence). The V end was cut by 6 bases, the J end by 2 bases, with 22 bases between. The CDR3 region has the DNA TGTGCCAGTAGCGTCGACGGGCCTGGCCAATTTAACACTGAAGCTTTCTTT. Translated: CASSVDGPGQFNTEAFF.

This clone was observed a few times. CDR3 coding DNA: TGCGCCAGCACCGGGACTAGCGGGACCTACAATGAGCAGTTCTTC. It is translated as CASTGTSGTYNEQFF. The chain links TRBV5-1 to TRBJ2-1; TRBD2 aligns across 13 bases. Trimming cost V 6 bases and J 2 bases; bases outside gene matches: 2. The CDR3 length is 15 residues. CDR1 is SGHRS, CDR2 YFSETQ, per germline.

The V gene is TRBV7-9, the J gene TRBJ2-1; TRBD2 matches 9 bases. V shed 5 bases, J shed 3 bases, and the junction held 5 bases outside the gene matches. Germline CDR1 reads SEHNR; CDR2 reads FQNEAQ (reference sequence). The length of the CDR3 is 15 residues. CDR3 sequence (DNA): TGTGCCAGCAGCGCCGGGACTAGCAACTACAATGAGCAGTTCTTC. This encodes CASSAGTSNYNEQFF.

Only a few counts were recorded for this clone. This chain links TRBV6-6 with TRBJ1-1, with a weak D call TRBD1 (5 bases). The CDR3 loop spans 14 amino acids. CDR1 is MNHNY, CDR2 SVGAGI, per germline (reference sequence). The V and J ends lost 3 bases and 1 base respectively, with 9 bases between them. CDR3 nucleotide sequence: TGTGCCAGCAGTTATACCGACAGGAACACTGAAGCTTTCTTT. This gives the protein CASSYTDRNTEAFF.

The genes are TRBV11-2 and TRBJ1-1, with 7 bases lining up with TRBD1. V lost 2 bases, J lost 5 bases, and 8 bases stayed unmatched. CDR3 length: 15 amino acids. Germline V CDR1 and CDR2: SGHAT, FQNNGV. CDR3 DNA sequence: TGTGCCAGCAGCTTACGGGCAGGGGGAGAAACTGAAGCTTTCTTT. This codes for CASSLRAGGETEAFF.

At least ten counts were recorded for this clone. Other DNA sequences in this sample translate to the same CDR3. The chain uses TRBV28 and TRBJ1-5; D not resolved. Germline V gives CDR1 MDHEN, CDR2 SYDVKM. V was shortened by 4 bases and J by 0 bases, with 1 base between the two germline ends. This CDR3 contains 12 residues. Here the CDR3 DNA reads TGTGCCAGCAGTTATAGCAATCAGCCCCAGCATTTT. Translated: CASSYSNQPQHF.

J is TRBJ1-4 and V is TRBV4-3, with D possibly matching TRBD1 (5 bases). The germline V and J ends were trimmed by 2 bases and 0 bases, with 13 bases remaining between them. Germline CDR1 reads LGHNA; CDR2 reads YSLEER. The CDR3 has 17 residues. CDR3 in amino acids: CASSQNRDSSTNEKLFF. CDR3 nucleotide sequence: TGCGCCAGCAGCCAAAATCGCGACAGCTCAACTAATGAAAAACTGTTTTTT.

The V and J genes are TRBV6-5 and TRBJ1-6; TRBD1 aligns across 8 bases. Germline lookup yields CDR1 MNHEY and CDR2 SVGAGI. There are 15 residues in the CDR3. After removal of 6 bases from V and 12 bases from J, the junction contained 13 bases not matched to a gene. The CDR3 bases are TGTGCCAGCAGCATGACAGGGGCCAGTCACGGACCCCTCCACTTT. Its protein product is CASSMTGASHGPLHF.

A few counts support this clone. The V call is TRBV10-1, the J call TRBJ1-3; 9 bases fit TRBD1. This CDR3 has 15 amino acids. V gave up 2 bases and J gave up 4 bases; unmatched junction bases: 3. Germline loops: CDR1 WNHNN, CDR2 SYGVQD (reference sequence). CDR3 region: CASSEDRGWGNTIYF. The CDR3 nucleotides read TGCGCCAGCAGTGAGGACAGGGGGTGGGGAAACACCATATATTTT.